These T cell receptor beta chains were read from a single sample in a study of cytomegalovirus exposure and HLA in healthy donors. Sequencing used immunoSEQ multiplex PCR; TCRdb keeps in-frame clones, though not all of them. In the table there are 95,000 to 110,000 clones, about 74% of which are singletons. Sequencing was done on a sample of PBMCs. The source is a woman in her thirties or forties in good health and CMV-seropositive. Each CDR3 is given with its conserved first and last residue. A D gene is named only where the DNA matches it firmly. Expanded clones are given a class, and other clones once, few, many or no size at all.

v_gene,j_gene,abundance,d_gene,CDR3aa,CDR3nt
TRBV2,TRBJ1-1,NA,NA,CASSLTDMNTEAFF,TGTGCCAGCAGTTTGACAGATATGAACACTGAAGCTTTCTTT
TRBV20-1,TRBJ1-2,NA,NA,CSARGGSGYTF,TGCAGTGCTAGGGGAGGGTCGGGCTACACCTTC
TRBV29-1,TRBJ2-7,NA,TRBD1,CSAGQRWEQYF,TGCAGCGCGGGACAGCGGTGGGAGCAGTACTTC
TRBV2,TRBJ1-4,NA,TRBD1,CASTRDSPFEKLFF,TGTGCCAGCACCCGGGACAGCCCCTTTGAAAAACTGTTTTTT
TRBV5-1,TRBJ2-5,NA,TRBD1,CASSWRTGLEETQYF,TGCGCCAGCAGCTGGCGGACAGGGCTCGAAGAGACCCAGTACTTC
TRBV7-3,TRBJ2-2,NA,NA,CASSLTRVAGELFF,TGTGCCAGCAGCTTAACGAGGGTCGCCGGGGAGCTGTTTTTT
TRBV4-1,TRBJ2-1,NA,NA,CASSQLQGNEQFF,TGCGCCAGCAGCCAATTACAGGGCAATGAGCAGTTCTTC
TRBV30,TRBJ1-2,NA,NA,CAWTGFGGYTF,TGTGCCTGGACAGGGTTCGGGGGCTACACCTTC
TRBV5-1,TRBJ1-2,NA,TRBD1,CASSHRTGTQDGYTF,TGCGCCAGCAGCCATCGGACAGGGACCCAAGATGGCTACACCTTC
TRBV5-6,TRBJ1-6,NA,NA,CASSLGRGAYNSPLHF,TGTGCCAGCAGCTTGGGTAGGGGCGCATATAATTCACCCCTCCACTTT
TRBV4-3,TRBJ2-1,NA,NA,CASSSSQGEDEQFF,TGCGCCAGCAGCTCTAGTCAGGGGGAGGATGAGCAGTTCTTC
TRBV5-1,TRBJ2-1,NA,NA,CASSFGRAEQFF,TGCGCCAGCAGCTTCGGGAGAGCCGAGCAGTTCTTC
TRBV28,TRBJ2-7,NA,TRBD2,CASSSPAAGGSYEQYF,TGTGCCAGCAGTTCCCCAGCGGCGGGGGGATCCTACGAGCAGTACTTC
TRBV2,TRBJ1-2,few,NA,CASTIIGGAGGYTF,TGTGCCAGCACCATCATTGGGGGGGCAGGGGGCTACACCTTC
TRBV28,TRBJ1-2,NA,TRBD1,CASSLPGQEFYGYTF,TGTGCCAGCAGTTTACCGGGACAGGAGTTCTATGGCTACACCTTC
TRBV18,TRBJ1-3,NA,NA,CASSPDRPSGNTIYF,TGTGCCAGCTCACCGGACAGACCCTCTGGAAACACCATATATTTT
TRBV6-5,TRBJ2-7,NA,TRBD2,CASSFSSGGTYEQYF,TGTGCCAGCAGTTTCTCTAGCGGGGGTACCTACGAGCAGTACTTC
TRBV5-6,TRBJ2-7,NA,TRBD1,CASSFAAGTGPISQQYF,TGTGCCAGCAGCTTCGCCGCCGGGACAGGGCCCATCTCGCAGCAGTACTTC
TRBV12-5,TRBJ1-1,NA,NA,CASGLVPGNTEAFF,TGTGCTAGTGGTTTGGTCCCCGGGAACACTGAAGCTTTCTTT
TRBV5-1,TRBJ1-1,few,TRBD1,CASTYDRANTEAFF,TGCGCCAGCACCTACGACAGGGCGAACACTGAAGCTTTCTTT
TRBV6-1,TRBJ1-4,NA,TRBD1,CASSVGQLNEKLFF,TGTGCCAGCAGTGTGGGACAGCTTAATGAAAAACTGTTTTTT
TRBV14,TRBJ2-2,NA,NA,CASSQVTDTGELFF,TGTGCCAGCAGCCAAGTTACAGATACCGGGGAGCTGTTTTTT
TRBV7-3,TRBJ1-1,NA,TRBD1,CASSRGQGESEAFF,TGTGCCAGCAGCCGGGGACAGGGGGAATCTGAAGCTTTCTTT
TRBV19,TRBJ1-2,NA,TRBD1,CASSIGTGANYYGYTF,TGTGCCAGTAGTATAGGGACAGGGGCAAACTACTATGGCTACACCTTC
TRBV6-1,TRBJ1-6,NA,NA,CASSDGSSRSYNSPLHF,TGTGCCAGCAGTGACGGGAGCAGTCGCTCCTATAATTCACCCCTCCACTTT
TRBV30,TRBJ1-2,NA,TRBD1,CACPRGSNYGYTF,TGTGCCTGTCCCAGGGGGTCTAACTATGGCTACACCTTC
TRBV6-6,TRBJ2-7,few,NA,CASSLPQGYEQYF,TGTGCCAGCAGCCTACCCCAGGGATACGAGCAGTACTTC
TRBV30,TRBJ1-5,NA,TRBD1,CAWTSQGAGQPQHF,TGTGCCTGGACCTCACAGGGGGCAGGACAGCCCCAGCATTTT
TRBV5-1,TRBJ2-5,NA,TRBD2,CASSLGLAGAETQYF,TGCGCCAGCAGCTTGGGGCTAGCGGGGGCGGAGACCCAGTACTTC
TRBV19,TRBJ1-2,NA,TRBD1,CASSDRGEGGYTF,TGTGCCAGTAGCGACAGGGGGGAAGGCGGCTACACCTTC
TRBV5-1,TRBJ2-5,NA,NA,CASRYSQETQYF,TGCGCCAGCAGATATTCCCAAGAGACCCAGTACTTC
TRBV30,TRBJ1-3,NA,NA,CACRQSGNTIYF,TGTGCCTGCCGACAGTCTGGAAACACCATATATTTT
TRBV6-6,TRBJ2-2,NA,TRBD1,CASSTGTGVTTGELFF,TGTGCCAGCAGTACTGGGACAGGGGTGACCACCGGGGAGCTGTTTTTT
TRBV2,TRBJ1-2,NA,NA,CASSVWGGGGYTF,TGTGCCAGCAGTGTTTGGGGAGGCGGTGGCTACACCTTC
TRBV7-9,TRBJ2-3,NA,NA,CASSFMGGGTDTQYF,TGTGCCAGCAGCTTTATGGGGGGTGGCACAGATACGCAGTATTTT